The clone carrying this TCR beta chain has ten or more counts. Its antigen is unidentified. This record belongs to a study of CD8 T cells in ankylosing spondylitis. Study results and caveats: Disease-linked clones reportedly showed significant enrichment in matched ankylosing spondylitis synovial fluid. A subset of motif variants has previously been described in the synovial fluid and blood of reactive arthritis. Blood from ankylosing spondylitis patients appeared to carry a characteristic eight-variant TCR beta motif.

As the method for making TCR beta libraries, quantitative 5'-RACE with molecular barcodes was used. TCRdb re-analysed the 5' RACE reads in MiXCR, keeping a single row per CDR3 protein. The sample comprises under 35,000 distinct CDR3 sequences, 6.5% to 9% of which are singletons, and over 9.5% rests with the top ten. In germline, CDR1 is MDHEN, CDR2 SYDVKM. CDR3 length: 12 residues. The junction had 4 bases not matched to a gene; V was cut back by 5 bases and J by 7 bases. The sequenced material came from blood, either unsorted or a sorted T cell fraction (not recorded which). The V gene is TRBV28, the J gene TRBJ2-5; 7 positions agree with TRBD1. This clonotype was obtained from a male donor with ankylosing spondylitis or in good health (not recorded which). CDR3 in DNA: TGTGCCAGCAGTACAAACAGGGGGACCCAGTACTTC. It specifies CASSTNRGTQYF.